The 20 T cell receptor beta chains reported below all come from one sample, sequenced in a study of CD8+ T cells in alopecia areata. The treatment was: oral pan-JAK inhibitor, 5-10 mg twice daily. Sequencing relied on a cDNA template that was reverse transcribed from extracted RNA. The table came from immunoSEQ multiplex PCR; TCRdb's copy has only in-frame clones and leaves some out. This table has 90,000 or so clones, roughly two fifths appearing once. Source: CD8+ T cells sorted from blood, taken at week 24, from a patient treated with tofacitinib. The origin of the receptors is a human donor with alopecia areata.

V usage is TRBV2 and J usage is TRBJ2-1; D uncertain. Germline CDR1 SNHLY, CDR2 FYNNEI. Trimming cost V 6 bases and J 9 bases, with 9 bases left between them. The CDR3 consists of 11 residues. CDR3 nucleotide sequence: TGTGCCAGCAGCTCAATGAGTGAGCAGTTCTTC. Encoded protein: CASSSMSEQFF.

This clone showed up just once. The chain joins TRBV19 to TRBJ2-7, with no clear D. Trimming cost V 6 bases and J 3 bases, with 12 bases left between them. The CDR3 spans 13 residues. CDR1 is LNHDA, CDR2 SQIVND, per germline (reference sequence). The CDR3 bases are TGTGCCAGTAGGGCAGAAGGGTTCTACGAGCAGTACTTC. This sequence encodes CASRAEGFYEQYF. The complete variable domain, with remaining parts taken from reference TRBV19 and TRBJ2-7, reads DGGITQSPKYLFRKEGQNVTLSCEQNLNHDAMYWYRQDPGQGLRLIYYSQIVNDFQKGDIAEGYSVSREKKESFPLTVTSAQKNPTAFYLCASRAEGFYEQYFGPGTRLTVT.

This clone has only a few counts. The chain joins TRBV27 to TRBJ2-1, with TRBD2 matching 10 bases. The CDR3 length is 16 residues. Germline CDR1 is MNHEY and CDR2 is SMNVEV (reference sequence). Trimming cost V 0 bases and J 6 bases; bases outside gene matches: 5. The CDR3 bases are TGTGCCAGCAGTTTATCGGGTAGCGGGAGGCTCAATGAGCAGTTCTTC. Protein product: CASSLSGSGRLNEQFF.

This chain links TRBV7-8 with TRBJ1-4; D uncertain. CDR3 length equals 15 residues. V lost 1 base and J lost 2, with 8 bases in between. Germline V gene lookup returns CDR1 SGHVS and CDR2 FQNEAQ. CDR3 nucleotides: TGTGCCAGCAGCTTAGGGTTCGGGACTAATGAAAAACTGTTTTTT. Its translation is CASSLGFGTNEKLFF.

The chain carries TRBV7-8 and TRBJ2-2; the D gene is possibly TRBD1 (5 bases). V lost 0 bases to trimming and J lost 12 bases, with 5 bases between them. Germline-derived CDR1 and CDR2 are SGHVS and FQNEAQ. The CDR3 consists of 11 residues. CDR3 coding DNA: TGTGCCAGCAGCTTAGCGGGGCAGCTGTTTTTT. Translating gives CASSLAGQLFF.

This clone has just a few counts. This chain links TRBV29-1 with TRBJ1-1; D call uncertain. Germline CDR1 reads SQVTM; CDR2 reads ANQGSEA. The CDR3 runs 12 residues. V gave up 7 bases and J gave up 2 bases, with 11 bases separating them. In DNA form, the CDR3 reads TGCAGCGCCGAGACCGCAAACACTGAAGCTTTCTTT. Translating gives CSAETANTEAFF.

J is TRBJ2-1 and V is TRBV4-1; 10 bases are shared with TRBD2. V shed 0 bases, J shed 5 bases, and the junction held 4 bases outside the gene matches. The CDR3 extends over 16 amino acids. Germline-derived CDR1 and CDR2 are MGHRA and YSYEKL. The CDR3 DNA reads TGCGCCAGCAGCCAAGATAGCGGGGGGAGGAACAATGAGCAGTTCTTC. It specifies CASSQDSGGRNNEQFF.

This clone was seen a few times. This sequence joins TRBV14 and TRBJ2-1; 7 bases are shared with TRBD2. Germline V gene sequence: CDR1 SGHDN, CDR2 FVKESK. The J segment lost 9 bases and the V segment lost 1 base, leaving 12 bases of the junction unmatched. This CDR3 contains 16 residues. The CDR3 DNA reads TGTGCCAGCAGCCAAGTTTCTGGGGCGGGAGCCCTTGAGCAGTTCTTC. Amino acids: CASSQVSGAGALEQFF. Looking up the rest from reference TRBV14 and TRBJ2-1 gives the full variable domain: EAGVTQFPSHSVIEKGQTVTLRCDPISGHDNLYWYRRVMGKEIKFLLHFVKESKQDESGMPNNRFLAERTGGTYSTLKVQPAELEDSGVYFCASSQVSGAGALEQFFGPGTRLTVL.

J is TRBJ2-1 and V is TRBV11-2, with 9 bases matching TRBD2. From germline, CDR1 is SGHAT and CDR2 FQNNGV. V trimming: 5 bases; J trimming: 6 bases; junction bases outside the gene matches: 2. The CDR3 is 13 residues long. The CDR3 loop reads CASSPGLANEQFF. Here the CDR3 DNA reads TGTGCCAGCAGCCCGGGACTAGCCAATGAGCAGTTCTTC. The whole variable domain, remainder taken from reference TRBV11-2 and TRBJ2-1, is EAGVAQSPRYKIIEKRQSVAFWCNPISGHATLYWYQQILGQGPKLLIQFQNNGVVDDSQLPKDRFSAERLKGVDSTLKIQPAKLEDSAVYLCASSPGLANEQFFGPGTRLTVL.

This clone was observed a handful of times. The chain combines TRBV19 with TRBJ1-5, with D unclear. The germline V gene encodes CDR1 LNHDA and CDR2 SQIVND (reference sequence). With 5 bases removed from V and 6 bases from J, the gap between germline ends came to 17 bases. This CDR3 has 15 residues. The chain's CDR3 is CASSDLGRAGQPQHF. CDR3 nucleotides: TGTGCCAGTAGTGACCTCGGACGGGCCGGTCAGCCCCAGCATTTT.

The chain couples TRBV7-9 to TRBJ2-2, with 7 bases identical to TRBD1. J gave up 6 bases and V 5 bases, and 6 bases lay outside the gene matches. CDR1 is SEHNR, CDR2 FQNEAQ, per germline (reference sequence). The CDR3 runs 14 residues. The CDR3 loop reads CASSADRAPGELFF. CDR3 sequence (DNA): TGTGCCAGCAGCGCTGACAGGGCCCCCGGGGAGCTGTTTTTT.

This clone appeared a single time. V gene TRBV7-9 combines with J gene TRBJ1-2, with 7 bases fitting TRBD1. Trimming took 4 bases from V and 2 from J; bases not matched to a gene: 10. Germline V gene data show CDR1 as SEHNR and CDR2 as FQNEAQ (reference sequence). CDR3 size: 16 residues. CDR3 protein: CASSSIPGQPNYGYTF. Here the CDR3 DNA reads TGTGCCAGCAGCTCTATCCCGGGACAGCCGAACTATGGCTACACCTTC.

The chain uses TRBV9 and TRBJ2-1; unclear D gene. The V end lost 0 bases, the J end lost 9 bases, and 7 bases lay between the germline ends. The CDR3 has 12 residues. The germline CDR1 and CDR2 sequences are SGDLS and YYNGEE. The CDR3 protein is CASSVGGSEQFF. The CDR3 nucleotides are TGTGCCAGCAGCGTAGGAGGATCTGAGCAGTTCTTC.

The chain employs TRBV19 and TRBJ2-1; the D is unclear. The germline V gene encodes CDR1 LNHDA and CDR2 SQIVND (reference sequence). The germline V and J ends were trimmed by 7 bases and 9 bases, with 10 bases remaining between them. This CDR3 spans 11 amino acids. The chain's CDR3 is CASMSDPEQFF. The CDR3 DNA reads as TGTGCCAGTATGAGCGATCCTGAGCAGTTCTTC.

The gene calls are TRBV6-6 and TRBJ2-1; the D gene is possibly TRBD2 (6 bases). The CDR3 has 13 residues. Germline V gives CDR1 MNHNY, CDR2 SVGAGI (reference sequence). Trimming left V 6 bases short and J 1 base short, with 7 bases between. CDR3: CASSGTSYNEQFF. The CDR3 DNA follows: TGTGCCAGCAGCGGGACTTCCTACAATGAGCAGTTCTTC.

This clone has only a few counts. The V call is TRBV13, the J call TRBJ1-2; perhaps TRBD1 as D (5 bases). Germline V gives CDR1 PRHDT, CDR2 FYEKMQ (reference sequence). This CDR3 is built from 17 residues. Trimming pared 5 bases from V and 0 bases from J, leaving 19 bases between. For the CDR3, the DNA is TGTGCCAGCAGCCACGACCGTAGACAGAGAGCTAACTATGGCTACACCTTC. Amino acid sequence: CASSHDRRQRANYGYTF.

This clone was counted only a few times. The chain uses TRBV27 and TRBJ1-2; D is uncertain. Germline V lookup: CDR1 MNHEY, CDR2 SMNVEV (reference sequence). The CDR3 runs 13 residues. V was clipped by 4 bases and J by 8 bases, with 14 bases between them. The CDR3 nucleotides read TGTGCCAGCAGTTCCCTACCGAGAGGCGGCTACACCTTC. As protein: CASSSLPRGGYTF.

This clone was recorded only once. V is TRBV12-5 and J is TRBJ2-5, with TRBD2 matching 13 bases. Looked up from germline, CDR1 is LGHNT and CDR2 is FRNRAP. The CDR3 is 17 residues long. J gave up 5 bases and V 2 bases, and 8 bases lay outside the gene matches. The CDR3 sequence: CASGLSGTSGIRETQYF. Here the CDR3 DNA reads TGTGCTAGTGGTTTGTCCGGGACTAGCGGGATTCGGGAGACCCAGTACTTC.

This clone was detected a few times. V gene TRBV29-1 combines with J gene TRBJ2-1, with D perhaps matching TRBD1 (5 bases). Trimming pared 0 bases from V and 8 bases from J, leaving 8 bases between. Germline CDR1 reads SQVTM; CDR2 reads ANQGSEA. CDR3 length: 12 amino acids. CDR3 bases: TGCAGCGTTGAAGACAGGGTCTATGAGCAGTTCTTC. This translates into CSVEDRVYEQFF.

This clone has only a few counts. The CDR3 nucleotides are TGTGCCACCGGAGCCTACGGCGAGCAGTACTTC. Amino acid sequence: CATGAYGEQYF. The gene calls are TRBV15 and TRBJ2-7; D gene unclear. V was pared by 8 bases and J by 6 bases, with 11 bases between. CDR1 and CDR2 from the germline V gene are LNHNV and YYDKDF (reference sequence). This CDR3 is built from 11 residues.